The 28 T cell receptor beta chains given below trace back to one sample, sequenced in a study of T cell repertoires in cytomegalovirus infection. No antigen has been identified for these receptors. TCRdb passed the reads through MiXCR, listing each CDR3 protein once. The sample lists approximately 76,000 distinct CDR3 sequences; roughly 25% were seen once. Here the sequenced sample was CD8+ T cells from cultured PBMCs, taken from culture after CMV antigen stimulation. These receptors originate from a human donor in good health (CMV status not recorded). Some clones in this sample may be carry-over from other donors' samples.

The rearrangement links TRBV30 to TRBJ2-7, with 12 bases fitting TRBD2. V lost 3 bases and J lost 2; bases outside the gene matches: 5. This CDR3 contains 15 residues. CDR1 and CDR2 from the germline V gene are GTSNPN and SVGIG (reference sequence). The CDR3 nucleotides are TGTGCCTGGAGCGTCTCTAGCGGGGGGGCCTACGAGCAGTACTTC. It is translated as CAWSVSSGGAYEQYF.

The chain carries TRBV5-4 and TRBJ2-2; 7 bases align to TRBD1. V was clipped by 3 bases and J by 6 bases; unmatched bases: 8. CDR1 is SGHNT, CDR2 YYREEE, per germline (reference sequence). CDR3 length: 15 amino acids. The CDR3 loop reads CASSSPPQGSGELFF. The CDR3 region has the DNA TGTGCCAGCAGCTCCCCCCCACAGGGGTCCGGGGAGCTGTTTTTT. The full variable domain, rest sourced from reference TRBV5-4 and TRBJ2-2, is ETGVTQSPTHLIKTRGQQVTLRCSSQSGHNTVSWYQQALGQGPQFIFQYYREEENGRGNFPPRFSGLQFPNYSSELNVNALELDDSALYLCASSSPPQGSGELFFGEGSRLTVL.

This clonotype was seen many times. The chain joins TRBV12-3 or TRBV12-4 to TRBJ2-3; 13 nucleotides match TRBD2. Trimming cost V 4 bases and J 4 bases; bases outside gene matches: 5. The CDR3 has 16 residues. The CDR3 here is CASSSTSGRAADTQYF. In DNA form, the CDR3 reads TGTGCCAGCAGTTCAACTAGCGGGAGGGCCGCAGATACGCAGTATTTT.

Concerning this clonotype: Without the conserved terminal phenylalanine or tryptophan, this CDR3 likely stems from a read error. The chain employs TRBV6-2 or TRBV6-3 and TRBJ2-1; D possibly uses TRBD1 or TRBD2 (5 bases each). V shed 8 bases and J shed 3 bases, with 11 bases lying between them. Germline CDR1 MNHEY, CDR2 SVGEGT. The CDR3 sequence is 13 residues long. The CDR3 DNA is TGTGCCAGCGAGGGGTTCCGCTACAATGAGCAGTTCTAC. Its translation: CASEGFRYNEQFY.

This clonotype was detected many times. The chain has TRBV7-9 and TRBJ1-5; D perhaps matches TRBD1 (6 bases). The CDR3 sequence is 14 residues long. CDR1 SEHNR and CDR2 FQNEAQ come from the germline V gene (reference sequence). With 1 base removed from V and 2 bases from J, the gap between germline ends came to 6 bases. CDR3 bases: TGTGCCAGCAGCTTAGGACAGGGCAATCAGCCCCAGCATTTT. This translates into CASSLGQGNQPQHF.

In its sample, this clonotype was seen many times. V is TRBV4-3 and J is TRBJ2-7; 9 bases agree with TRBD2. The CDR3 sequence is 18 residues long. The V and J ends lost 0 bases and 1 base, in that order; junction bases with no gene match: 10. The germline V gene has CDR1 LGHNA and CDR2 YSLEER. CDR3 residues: CASSQDSSLAGQSYEQYF. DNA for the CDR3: TGCGCCAGCAGCCAAGACTCCAGCCTAGCGGGACAATCCTACGAGCAGTACTTC.

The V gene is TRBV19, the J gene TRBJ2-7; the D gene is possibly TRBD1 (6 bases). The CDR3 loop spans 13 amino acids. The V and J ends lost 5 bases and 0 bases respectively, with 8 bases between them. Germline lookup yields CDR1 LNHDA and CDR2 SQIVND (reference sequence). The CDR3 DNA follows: TGTGCCAGTAGTGGGGACACCTCCTACGAGCAGTACTTC. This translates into CASSGDTSYEQYF. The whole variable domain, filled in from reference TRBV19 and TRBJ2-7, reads DGGITQSPKYLFRKEGQNVTLSCEQNLNHDAMYWYRQDPGQGLRLIYYSQIVNDFQKGDIAEGYSVSREKKESFPLTVTSAQKNPTAFYLCASSGDTSYEQYFGPGTRLTVT.

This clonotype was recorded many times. The CDR3 region has the DNA TGTGCCAGTAGTATTGACGGGACAGGGGCACTCGATGATGAAAAACTGTTTTTT. It is translated as CASSIDGTGALDDEKLFF. V gene TRBV19 combines with J gene TRBJ1-4; TRBD1 aligns across 10 bases. Looked up from germline, CDR1 is LNHDA and CDR2 is SQIVND (reference sequence). The CDR3 contains 18 residues. V was pared by 3 bases and J by 6 bases, with 13 bases of the junction left unmatched. The complete variable domain, with remaining parts taken from reference TRBV19 and TRBJ1-4, reads DGGITQSPKYLFRKEGQNVTLSCEQNLNHDAMYWYRQDPGQGLRLIYYSQIVNDFQKGDIAEGYSVSREKKESFPLTVTSAQKNPTAFYLCASSIDGTGALDDEKLFFGSGTQLSVL.

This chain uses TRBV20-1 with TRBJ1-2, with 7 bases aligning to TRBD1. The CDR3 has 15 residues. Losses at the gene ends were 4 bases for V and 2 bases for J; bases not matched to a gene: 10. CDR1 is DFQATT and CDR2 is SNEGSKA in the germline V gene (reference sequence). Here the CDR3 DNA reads TGCAGTGCTAAACTAGAGGGGGCGTCCAACTATGGCTACACCTTC. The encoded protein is CSAKLEGASNYGYTF.

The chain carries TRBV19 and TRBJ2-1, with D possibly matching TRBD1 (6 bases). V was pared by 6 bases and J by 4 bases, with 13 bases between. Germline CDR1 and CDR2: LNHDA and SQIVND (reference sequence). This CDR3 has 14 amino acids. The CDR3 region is CASRKGERYNEQFF. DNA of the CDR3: TGTGCCAGTAGGAAGGGGGAGAGGTACAATGAGCAGTTCTTC.

The CDR3 sequence is CASSLKGDNSPLHF. In DNA, the CDR3 is TGCGCCAGCAGCTTGAAAGGAGATAATTCACCCCTCCACTTT. The V gene is TRBV5-1, the J gene TRBJ1-6; D not certain. The length of the CDR3 is 14 residues. CDR1 is SGHRS, CDR2 YFSETQ, per germline. Trimming pared 1 base from V and 5 bases from J, leaving 7 bases between.

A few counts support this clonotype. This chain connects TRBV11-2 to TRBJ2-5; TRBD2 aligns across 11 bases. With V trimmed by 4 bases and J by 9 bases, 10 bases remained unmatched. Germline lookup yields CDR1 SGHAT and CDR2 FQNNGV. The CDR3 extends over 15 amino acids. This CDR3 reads CASSSDLAGGWAQYF. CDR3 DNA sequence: TGTGCCAGCAGCTCGGATTTAGCGGGAGGGTGGGCCCAGTACTTC.

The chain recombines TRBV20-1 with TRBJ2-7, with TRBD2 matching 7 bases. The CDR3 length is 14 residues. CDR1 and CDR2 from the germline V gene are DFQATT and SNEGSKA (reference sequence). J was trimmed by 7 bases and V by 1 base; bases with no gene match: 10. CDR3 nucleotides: TGCAGTGCTAGAGTGCGACTAGCCGCGGGGGAGCAGTACTTC. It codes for CSARVRLAAGEQYF.

CDR3 bases: TGTGCCAGCAGCTTAGATCCGGCAAAATGGAACACTGAAGCTTTCTTT. The encoded protein is CASSLDPAKWNTEAFF. V usage is TRBV11-3 and J usage is TRBJ1-1; D gene uncertain. The V end lost 0 bases, the J end lost 1 base, and 12 bases lay between the germline ends. CDR1 is SGHNT, CDR2 YENEEA, per germline. The CDR3 has 16 amino acids.

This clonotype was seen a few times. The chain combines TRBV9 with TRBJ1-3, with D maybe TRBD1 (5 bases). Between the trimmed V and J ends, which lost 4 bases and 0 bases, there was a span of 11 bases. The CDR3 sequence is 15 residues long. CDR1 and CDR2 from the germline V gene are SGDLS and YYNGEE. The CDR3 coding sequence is TGTGCCAGCAGCCCGGAGGGGTCCTCTGGAAACACCATATATTTT. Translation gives CASSPEGSSGNTIYF.

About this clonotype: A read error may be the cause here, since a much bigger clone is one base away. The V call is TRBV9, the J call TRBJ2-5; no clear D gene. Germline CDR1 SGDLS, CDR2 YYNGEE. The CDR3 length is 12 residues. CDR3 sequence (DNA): TGTGCCAGCTGCGTAGGAGAAGAGACCCAGTACTTC. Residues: CASCVGEETQYF.

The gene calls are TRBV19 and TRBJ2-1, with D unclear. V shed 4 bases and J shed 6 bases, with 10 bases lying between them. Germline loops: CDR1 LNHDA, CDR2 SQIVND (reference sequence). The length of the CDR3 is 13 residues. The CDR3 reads CASSTRSTNEQFF. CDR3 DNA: TGTGCCAGTAGTACACGGTCCACCAATGAGCAGTTCTTC.

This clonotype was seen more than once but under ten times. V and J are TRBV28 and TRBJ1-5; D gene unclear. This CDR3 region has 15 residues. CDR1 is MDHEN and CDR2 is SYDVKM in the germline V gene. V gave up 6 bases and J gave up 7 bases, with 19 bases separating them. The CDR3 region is CASRTVPGWSQPQHF. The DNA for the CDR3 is TGTGCCAGCAGGACCGTACCGGGGTGGAGCCAGCCCCAGCATTTT. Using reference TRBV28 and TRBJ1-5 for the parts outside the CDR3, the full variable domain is DVKVTQSSRYLVKRTGEKVFLECVQDMDHENMFWYRQDPGLGLRLIYFSYDVKMKEKGDIPEGYSVSREKKERFSLILESASTNQTSMYLCASRTVPGWSQPQHFGDGTRLSIL.

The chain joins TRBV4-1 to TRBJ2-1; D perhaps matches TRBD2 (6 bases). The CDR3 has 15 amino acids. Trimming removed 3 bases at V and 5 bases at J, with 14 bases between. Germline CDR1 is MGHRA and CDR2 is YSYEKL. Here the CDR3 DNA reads TGCGCCAGCAGCCACCTGCGGGACCGCCACAATGAGCAGTTCTTC. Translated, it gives CASSHLRDRHNEQFF.

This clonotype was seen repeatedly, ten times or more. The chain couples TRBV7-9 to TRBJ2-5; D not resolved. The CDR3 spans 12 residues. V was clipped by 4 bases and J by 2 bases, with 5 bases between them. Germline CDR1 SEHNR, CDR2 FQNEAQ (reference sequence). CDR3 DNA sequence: TGTGCCAGCAGCTCCTTGCAAGAGACCCAGTACTTC. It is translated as CASSSLQETQYF.

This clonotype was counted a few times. The CDR3 sequence: CASSPWEGNGYTF. The CDR3 coding sequence is TGTGCCAGCAGTCCATGGGAGGGGAATGGCTACACCTTC. The rearrangement links TRBV12-3 or TRBV12-4 to TRBJ1-2; the D gene is possibly TRBD1 (5 bases). This CDR3 region has 13 residues. The V and J ends lost 5 bases and 6 bases respectively, with 13 bases between them.

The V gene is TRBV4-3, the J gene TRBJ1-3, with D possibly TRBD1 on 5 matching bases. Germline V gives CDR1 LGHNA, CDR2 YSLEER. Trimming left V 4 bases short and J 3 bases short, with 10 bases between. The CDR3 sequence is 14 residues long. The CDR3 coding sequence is TGCGCCAGCAGCCCCGACAGCATTGGAAACACCATATATTTT. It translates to CASSPDSIGNTIYF.

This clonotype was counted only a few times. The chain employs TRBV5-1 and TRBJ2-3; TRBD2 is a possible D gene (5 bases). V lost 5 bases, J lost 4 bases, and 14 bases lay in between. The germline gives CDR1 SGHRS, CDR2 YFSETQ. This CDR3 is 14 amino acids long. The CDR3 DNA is TGCGCCAGCAGTCAGGCAGCGGACTCAGATACGCAGTATTTT. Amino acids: CASSQAADSDTQYF.

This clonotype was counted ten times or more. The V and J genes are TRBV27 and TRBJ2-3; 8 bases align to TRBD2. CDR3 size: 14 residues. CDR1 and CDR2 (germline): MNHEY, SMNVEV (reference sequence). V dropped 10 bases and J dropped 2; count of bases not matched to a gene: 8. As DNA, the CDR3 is TGTGCCACCCGGCTAGCGGGCACCACAGATACGCAGTATTTT. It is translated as CATRLAGTTDTQYF.

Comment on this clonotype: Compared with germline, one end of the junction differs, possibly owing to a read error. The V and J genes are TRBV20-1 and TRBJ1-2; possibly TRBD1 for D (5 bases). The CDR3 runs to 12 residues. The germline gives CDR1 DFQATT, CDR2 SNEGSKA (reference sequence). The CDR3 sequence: CSARDQGYDYTF. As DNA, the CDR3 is TGCAGTGCTAGAGACCAGGGCTATGACTACACCTTC.

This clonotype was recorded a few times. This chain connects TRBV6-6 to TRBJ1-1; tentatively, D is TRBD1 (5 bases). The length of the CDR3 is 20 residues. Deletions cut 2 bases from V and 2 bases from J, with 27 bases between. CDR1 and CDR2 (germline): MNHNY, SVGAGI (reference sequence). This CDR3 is CASSYTRGRPRTNVNTEAFF. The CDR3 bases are TGTGCCAGCAGTTACACTAGGGGACGGCCCCGGACGAATGTTAACACTGAAGCTTTCTTT.

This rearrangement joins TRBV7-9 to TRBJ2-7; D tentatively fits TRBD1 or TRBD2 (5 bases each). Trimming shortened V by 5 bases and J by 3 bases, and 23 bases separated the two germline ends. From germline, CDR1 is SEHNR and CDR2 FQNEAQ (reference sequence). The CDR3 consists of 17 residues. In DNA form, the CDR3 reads TGTGCCAGCAGCGCCCCGGAGGTGGGGCAGGGCCGCTACGAGCAGTACTTC. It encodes CASSAPEVGQGRYEQYF. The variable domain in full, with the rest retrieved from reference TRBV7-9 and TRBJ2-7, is DTGVSQNPRHKITKRGQNVTFRCDPISEHNRLYWYRQTLGQGPEFLTYFQNEAQLEKSRLLSDRFSAERPKGSFSTLEIQRTEQGDSAMYLCASSAPEVGQGRYEQYFGPGTRLTVT.

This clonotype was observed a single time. The CDR3 DNA reads as TGTGCCACTATGGACAGGGGGCAGCCAGATACGCAGTATTTT. This sequence encodes CATMDRGQPDTQYF. The genes are TRBV15 and TRBJ2-3; 11 nucleotides align to TRBD1. With V trimmed by 9 bases and J by 4 bases, 6 bases remained unmatched. CDR1 and CDR2 (germline): LNHNV, YYDKDF (reference sequence). This CDR3 is 14 amino acids long.